This TCR beta chain came from a study of monozygotic twins with inflammatory bowel disease. UMIs with a 6-nucleotide sample barcode were added by template switching. TCRdb reprocessed the 5' RACE reads, keeping one entry per CDR3 protein, no DNA. This specimen shows a few hundred thousand distinct CDR3 sequences; the ten leading clones hold 2% to 3%. This CDR3 has 15 residues. Per germline, CDR1 DFQATT and CDR2 SNEGSKA (reference sequence). Material for sequencing was blood. The chain couples TRBV20-1 to TRBJ2-5; the D call of TRBD1 rests on TCRdb alone, since no DNA is present to check it. This clonotype was sampled from a human donor with ulcerative colitis or Crohn's disease, or a healthy co-twin of an affected twin (not recorded which). The CDR3 here is CSAPDSPGERETQYF.